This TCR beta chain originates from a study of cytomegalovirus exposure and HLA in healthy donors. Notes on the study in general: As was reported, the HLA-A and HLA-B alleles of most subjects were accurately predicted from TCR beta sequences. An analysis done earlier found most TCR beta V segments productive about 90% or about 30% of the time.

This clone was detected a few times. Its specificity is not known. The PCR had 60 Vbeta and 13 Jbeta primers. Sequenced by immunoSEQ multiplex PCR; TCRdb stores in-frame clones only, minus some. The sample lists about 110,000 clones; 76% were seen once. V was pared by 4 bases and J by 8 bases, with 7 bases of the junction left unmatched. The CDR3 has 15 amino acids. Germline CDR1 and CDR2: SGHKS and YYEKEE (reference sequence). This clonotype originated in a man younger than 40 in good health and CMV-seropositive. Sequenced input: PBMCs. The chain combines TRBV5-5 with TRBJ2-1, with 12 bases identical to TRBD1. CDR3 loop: CASSQWDRGRDEQFF. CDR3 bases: TGTGCCAGCAGCCAGTGGGACAGGGGGCGGGATGAGCAGTTCTTC.